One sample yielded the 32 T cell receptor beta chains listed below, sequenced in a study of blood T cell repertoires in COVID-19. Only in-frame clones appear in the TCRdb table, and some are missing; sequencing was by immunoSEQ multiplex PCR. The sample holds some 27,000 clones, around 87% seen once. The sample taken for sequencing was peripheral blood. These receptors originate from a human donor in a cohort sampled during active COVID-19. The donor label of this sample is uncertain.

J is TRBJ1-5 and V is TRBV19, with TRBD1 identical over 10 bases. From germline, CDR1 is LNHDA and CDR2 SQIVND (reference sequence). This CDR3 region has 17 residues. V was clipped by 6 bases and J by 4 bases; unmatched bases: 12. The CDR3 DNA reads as TGTGCCAGTAGCCGGACCGGGACAGGGGTACGGAATCAGCCCCAGCATTTT. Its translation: CASSRTGTGVRNQPQHF. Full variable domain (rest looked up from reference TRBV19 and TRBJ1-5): DGGITQSPKYLFRKEGQNVTLSCEQNLNHDAMYWYRQDPGQGLRLIYYSQIVNDFQKGDIAEGYSVSREKKESFPLTVTSAQKNPTAFYLCASSRTGTGVRNQPQHFGDGTRLSIL.

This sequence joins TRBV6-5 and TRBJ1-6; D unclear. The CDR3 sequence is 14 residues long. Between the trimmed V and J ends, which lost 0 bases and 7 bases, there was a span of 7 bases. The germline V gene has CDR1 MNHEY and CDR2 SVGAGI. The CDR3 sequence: CASSYSFQNSPLHF. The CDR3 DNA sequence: TGTGCCAGCAGTTACTCTTTCCAGAATTCACCCCTCCACTTT.

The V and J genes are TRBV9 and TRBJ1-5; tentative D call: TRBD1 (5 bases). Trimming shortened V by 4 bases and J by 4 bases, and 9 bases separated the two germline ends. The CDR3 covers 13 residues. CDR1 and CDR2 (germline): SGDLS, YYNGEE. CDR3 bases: TGTGCCAGCAGCTCGGGGGGAAATCAGCCCCAGCATTTT. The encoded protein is CASSSGGNQPQHF.

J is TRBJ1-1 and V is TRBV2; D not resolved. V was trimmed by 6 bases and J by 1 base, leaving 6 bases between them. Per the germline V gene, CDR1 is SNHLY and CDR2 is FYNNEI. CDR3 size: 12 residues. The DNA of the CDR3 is TGTGCCAGCAGGGTCGGGAACACTGAAGCTTTCTTT. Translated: CASRVGNTEAFF.

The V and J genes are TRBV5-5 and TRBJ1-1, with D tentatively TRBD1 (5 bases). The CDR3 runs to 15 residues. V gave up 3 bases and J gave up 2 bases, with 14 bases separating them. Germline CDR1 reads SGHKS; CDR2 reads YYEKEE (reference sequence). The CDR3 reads CASSSNPQVNTEAFF. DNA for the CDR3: TGTGCCAGCAGCTCCAACCCACAGGTAAACACTGAAGCTTTCTTT.

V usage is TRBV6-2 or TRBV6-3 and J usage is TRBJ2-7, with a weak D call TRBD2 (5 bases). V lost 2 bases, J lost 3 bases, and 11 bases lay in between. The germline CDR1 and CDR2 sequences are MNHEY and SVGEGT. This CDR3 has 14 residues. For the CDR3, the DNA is TGTGCCAGCAGTTACGGTCCGGGGAGCTACGAGCAGTACTTC. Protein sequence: CASSYGPGSYEQYF.

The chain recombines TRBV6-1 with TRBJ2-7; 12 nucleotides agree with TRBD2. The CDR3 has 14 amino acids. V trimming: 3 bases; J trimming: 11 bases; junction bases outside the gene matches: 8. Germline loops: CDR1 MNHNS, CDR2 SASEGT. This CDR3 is CASSDRLAGEKKYF. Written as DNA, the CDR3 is TGTGCCAGCAGTGACCGACTAGCGGGGGAGAAGAAGTACTTC.

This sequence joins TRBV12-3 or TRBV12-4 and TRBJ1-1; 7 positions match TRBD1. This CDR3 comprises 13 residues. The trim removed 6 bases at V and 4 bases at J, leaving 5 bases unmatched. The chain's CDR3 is CASSPTGFTEAFF. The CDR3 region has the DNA TGTGCCAGCAGCCCGACAGGGTTCACTGAAGCTTTCTTT.

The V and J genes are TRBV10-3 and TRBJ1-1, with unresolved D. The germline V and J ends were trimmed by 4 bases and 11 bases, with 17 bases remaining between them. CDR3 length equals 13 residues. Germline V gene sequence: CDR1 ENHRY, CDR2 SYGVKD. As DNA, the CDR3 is TGTGCCATCAGTGGAAGCGAGGGTGGAAGGGCTTTCTTT. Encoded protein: CAISGSEGGRAFF.

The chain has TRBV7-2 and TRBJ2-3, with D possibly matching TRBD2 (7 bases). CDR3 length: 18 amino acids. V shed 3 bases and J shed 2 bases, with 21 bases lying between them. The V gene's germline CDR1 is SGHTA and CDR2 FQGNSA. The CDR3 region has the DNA TGTGCCAGCAGCTTGTTGGTCGCCGGGGGGCTGAACACAGATACGCAGTATTTT. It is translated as CASSLLVAGGLNTDTQYF.

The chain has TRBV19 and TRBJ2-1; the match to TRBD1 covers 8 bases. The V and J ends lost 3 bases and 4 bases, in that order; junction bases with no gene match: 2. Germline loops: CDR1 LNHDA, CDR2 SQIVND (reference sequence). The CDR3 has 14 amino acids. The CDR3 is CASSIDRGYNEQFF. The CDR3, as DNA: TGTGCCAGTAGTATCGACAGGGGATACAATGAGCAGTTCTTC.

For the CDR3, the DNA is TGTGCCAGTATACCCCCAGGGCCGGGCACTCAGCCCCAGCATTTT. This codes for CASIPPGPGTQPQHF. J is TRBJ1-5 and V is TRBV19, with a tentative D call TRBD1 (5 bases). V was cut by 7 bases and J by 6 bases, with 19 bases left in between. The length of the CDR3 is 15 residues. CDR1 and CDR2 from the germline V gene are LNHDA and SQIVND (reference sequence).

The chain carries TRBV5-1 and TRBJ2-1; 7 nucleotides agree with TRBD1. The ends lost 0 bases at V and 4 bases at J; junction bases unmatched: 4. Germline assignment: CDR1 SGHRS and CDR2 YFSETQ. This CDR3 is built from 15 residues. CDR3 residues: CASSLEGQTYNEQFF. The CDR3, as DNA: TGCGCCAGCAGCTTGGAGGGACAGACTTACAATGAGCAGTTCTTC.

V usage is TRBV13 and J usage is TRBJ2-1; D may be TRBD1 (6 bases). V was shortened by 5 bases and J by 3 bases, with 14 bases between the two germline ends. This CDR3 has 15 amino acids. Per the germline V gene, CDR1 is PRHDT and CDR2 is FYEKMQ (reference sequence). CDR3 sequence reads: CASSRQEILYNEQFF. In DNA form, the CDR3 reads TGTGCCAGCAGCAGACAGGAGATACTCTACAATGAGCAGTTCTTC.

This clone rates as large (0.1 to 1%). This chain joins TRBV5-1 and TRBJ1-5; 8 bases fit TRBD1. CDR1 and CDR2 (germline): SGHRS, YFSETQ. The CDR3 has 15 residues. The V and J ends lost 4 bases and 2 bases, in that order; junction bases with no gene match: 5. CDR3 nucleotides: TGCGCCAGCAGCCTTGGACAGGGAGGCAATCAGCCCCAGCATTTT. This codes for CASSLGQGGNQPQHF. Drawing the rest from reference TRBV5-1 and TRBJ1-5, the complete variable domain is KAGVTQTPRYLIKTRGQQVTLSCSPISGHRSVSWYQQTPGQGLQFLFEYFSETQRNKGNFPGRFSGRQFSNSRSEMNVSTLELGDSALYLCASSLGQGGNQPQHFGDGTRLSIL.

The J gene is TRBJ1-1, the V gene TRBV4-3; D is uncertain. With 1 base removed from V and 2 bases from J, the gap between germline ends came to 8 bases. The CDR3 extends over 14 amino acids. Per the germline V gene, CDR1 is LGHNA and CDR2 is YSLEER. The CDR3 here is CASSQAAGNTEAFF. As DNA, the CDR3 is TGCGCCAGCAGCCAAGCAGCGGGAAACACTGAAGCTTTCTTT.

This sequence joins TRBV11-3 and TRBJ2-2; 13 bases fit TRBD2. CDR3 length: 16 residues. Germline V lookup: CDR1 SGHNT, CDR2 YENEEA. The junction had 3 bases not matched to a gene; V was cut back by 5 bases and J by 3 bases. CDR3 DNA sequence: TGTGCCAGCAGCCAGGGACTAGCGGGGTACACCGGGGAGCTGTTTTTT. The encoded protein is CASSQGLAGYTGELFF.

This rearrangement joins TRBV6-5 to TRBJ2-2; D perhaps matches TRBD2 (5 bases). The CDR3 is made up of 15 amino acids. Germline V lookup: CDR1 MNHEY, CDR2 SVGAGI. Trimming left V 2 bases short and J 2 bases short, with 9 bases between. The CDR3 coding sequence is TGTGCCAGCAGTTACAGAGCGGTAAACACCGGGGAGCTGTTTTTT. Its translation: CASSYRAVNTGELFF.

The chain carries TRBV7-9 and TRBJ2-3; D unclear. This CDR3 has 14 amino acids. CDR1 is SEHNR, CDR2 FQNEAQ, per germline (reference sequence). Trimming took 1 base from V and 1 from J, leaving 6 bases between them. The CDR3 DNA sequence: TGTGCCAGCAGCTTAGGTACGGGCACAGATACGCAGTATTTT. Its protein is CASSLGTGTDTQYF.

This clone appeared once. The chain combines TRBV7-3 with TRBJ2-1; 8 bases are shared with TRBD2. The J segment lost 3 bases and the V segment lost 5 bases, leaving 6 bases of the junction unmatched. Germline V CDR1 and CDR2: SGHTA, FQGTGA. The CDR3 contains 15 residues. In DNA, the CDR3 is TGTGCCAGCAGCCCCGGGGGGGCCCTCTACAATGAGCAGTTCTTC. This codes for CASSPGGALYNEQFF.

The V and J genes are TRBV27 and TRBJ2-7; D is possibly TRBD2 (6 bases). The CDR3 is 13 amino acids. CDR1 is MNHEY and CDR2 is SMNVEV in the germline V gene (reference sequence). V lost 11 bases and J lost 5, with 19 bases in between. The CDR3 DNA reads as TGTGCCGCAGAGGGGCAGGAGGGAAACGAGCAGTACTTC. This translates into CAAEGQEGNEQYF.

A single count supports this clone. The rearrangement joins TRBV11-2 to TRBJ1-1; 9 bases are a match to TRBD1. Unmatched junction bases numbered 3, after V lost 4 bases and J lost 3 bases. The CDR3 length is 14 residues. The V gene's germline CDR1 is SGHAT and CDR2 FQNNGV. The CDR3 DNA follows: TGTGCCAGCAGCTACAGGGGGCTAGACACTGAAGCTTTCTTT. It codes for CASSYRGLDTEAFF.

The CDR3 here is CASSPGQGSIYEQYF. CDR3 nucleotides: TGTGCCAGCTCACCGGGACAGGGGTCGATTTACGAGCAGTACTTC. The rearrangement joins TRBV18 to TRBJ2-7; 10 nucleotides agree with TRBD1. V trimming: 3 bases; J trimming: 4 bases; junction bases outside the gene matches: 6. The CDR3 sequence is 15 residues long. Germline assignment: CDR1 KGHSH and CDR2 LQKENI.

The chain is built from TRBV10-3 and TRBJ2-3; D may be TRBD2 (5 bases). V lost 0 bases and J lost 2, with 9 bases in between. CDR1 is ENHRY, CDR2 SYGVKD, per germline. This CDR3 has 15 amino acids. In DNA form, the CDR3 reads TGTGCCATCAGTGAGTCGGGCGGGTACACAGATACGCAGTATTTT. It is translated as CAISESGGYTDTQYF.

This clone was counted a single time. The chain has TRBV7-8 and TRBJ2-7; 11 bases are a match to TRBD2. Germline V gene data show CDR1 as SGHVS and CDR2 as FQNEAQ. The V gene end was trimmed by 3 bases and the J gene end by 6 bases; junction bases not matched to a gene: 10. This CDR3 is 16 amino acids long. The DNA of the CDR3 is TGTGCCAGCAGCTTGGTTCCGGGACTAGCGGTTGCCGAGCAGTACTTC. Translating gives CASSLVPGLAVAEQYF.

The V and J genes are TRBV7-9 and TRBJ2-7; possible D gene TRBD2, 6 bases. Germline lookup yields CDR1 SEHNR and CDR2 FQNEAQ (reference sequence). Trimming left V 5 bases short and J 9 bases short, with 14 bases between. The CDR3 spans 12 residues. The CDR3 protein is CASSQLASAQYF. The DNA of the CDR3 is TGTGCCAGCAGCCAACTAGCTTCGGCGCAGTACTTC.

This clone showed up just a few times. CDR3 in amino acids: CASSFGGVTEAFF. The CDR3 DNA sequence: TGCGCCAGCAGCTTCGGGGGAGTCACTGAAGCTTTCTTT. The chain links TRBV5-1 to TRBJ1-1; D may be TRBD1 (5 bases). V lost 2 bases, J lost 4 bases, and 9 bases lay in between. The CDR3 is 13 residues long. The germline gives CDR1 SGHRS, CDR2 YFSETQ.

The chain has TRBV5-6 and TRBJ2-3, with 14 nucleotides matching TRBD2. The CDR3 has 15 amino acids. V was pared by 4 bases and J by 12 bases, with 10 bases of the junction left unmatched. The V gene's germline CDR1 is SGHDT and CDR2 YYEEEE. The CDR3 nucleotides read TGTGCCAGCAGCCCGGATTCGGGACTAGCGGGGGACCAGTATTTT. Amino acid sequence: CASSPDSGLAGDQYF.

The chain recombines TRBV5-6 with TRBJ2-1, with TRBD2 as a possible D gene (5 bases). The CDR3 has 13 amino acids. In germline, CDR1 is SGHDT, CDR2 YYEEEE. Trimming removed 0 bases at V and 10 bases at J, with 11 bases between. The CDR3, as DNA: TGTGCCAGCAGCTTGGCGGGGTGCGGGGAGCAGTTCTTC. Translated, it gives CASSLAGCGEQFF. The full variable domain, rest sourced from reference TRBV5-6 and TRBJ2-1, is DAGVTQSPTHLIKTRGQQVTLRCSPKSGHDTVSWYQQALGQGPQFIFQYYEEEERQRGNFPDRFSGHQFPNYSSELNVNALLLGDSALYLCASSLAGCGEQFFGPGTRLTVL.

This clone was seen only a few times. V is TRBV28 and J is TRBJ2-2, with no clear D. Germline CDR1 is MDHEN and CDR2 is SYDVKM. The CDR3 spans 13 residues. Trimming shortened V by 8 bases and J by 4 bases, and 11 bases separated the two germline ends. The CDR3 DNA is TGTGCCAGCTCTATAACCCCCACCGGGGAGCTGTTTTTT. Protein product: CASSITPTGELFF.

CDR3 nucleotides: TGTGCCAGCAGCTTAACCGCCGGGACAGGGGGTTGGGATGAGCAGTTCTTC. Translated: CASSLTAGTGGWDEQFF. The chain links TRBV7-3 to TRBJ2-1; TRBD1 matches 11 bases. This CDR3 comprises 17 residues. V shed 0 bases, J shed 8 bases, and the junction held 9 bases outside the gene matches. Germline lookup yields CDR1 SGHTA and CDR2 FQGTGA.

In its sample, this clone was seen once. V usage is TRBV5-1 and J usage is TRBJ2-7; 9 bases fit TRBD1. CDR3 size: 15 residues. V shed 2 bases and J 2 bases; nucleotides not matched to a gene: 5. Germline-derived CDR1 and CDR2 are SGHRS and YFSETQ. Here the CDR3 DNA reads TGCGCCAGCAGCTTTTGGACAGGGGTAACCTACGAGCAGTACTTC. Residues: CASSFWTGVTYEQYF.